The T cell receptor beta chain under discussion was sequenced for a study of early T cells in non-severe SARS-CoV-2 infection. At the level of the study: Alpha and beta chains were unpaired, from unsorted whole-blood bulk RNA. Overall study results and limits: The study's VDJdb matching favored anti-spike CD8 responses and missed private and CD4 specificities.

Individual cDNA molecules each received unique molecular identifiers attached to them. TCRdb recomputed calls from the 5' RACE reads with MiXCR, one row per CDR3 protein. The table lists 25,000 to 30,000 distinct CDR3 sequences, about 4.2% of them singletons, with about an eighth in the top ten. The germline CDR1 and CDR2 sequences are SGHNT and YYREEE (reference sequence). CDR3 size: 18 residues. V was pared by 1 base and J by 4 bases, with 15 bases of the junction left unmatched. At least ten counts were recorded for this clonotype. Its antigen is unidentified. Sequencing was done on a sample of whole blood. The sequence derives from an adult who was a healthcare worker with PCR-confirmed SARS-CoV-2 infection or an uninfected control (not recorded which). V and J are TRBV5-4 and TRBJ1-1, with 8 bases identical to TRBD1. This chain's CDR3 is CASSLFPEGQASGTEAFF. CDR3 nucleotide sequence: TGTGCCAGCAGCTTGTTCCCCGAGGGACAGGCTTCTGGCACTGAAGCTTTCTTT.